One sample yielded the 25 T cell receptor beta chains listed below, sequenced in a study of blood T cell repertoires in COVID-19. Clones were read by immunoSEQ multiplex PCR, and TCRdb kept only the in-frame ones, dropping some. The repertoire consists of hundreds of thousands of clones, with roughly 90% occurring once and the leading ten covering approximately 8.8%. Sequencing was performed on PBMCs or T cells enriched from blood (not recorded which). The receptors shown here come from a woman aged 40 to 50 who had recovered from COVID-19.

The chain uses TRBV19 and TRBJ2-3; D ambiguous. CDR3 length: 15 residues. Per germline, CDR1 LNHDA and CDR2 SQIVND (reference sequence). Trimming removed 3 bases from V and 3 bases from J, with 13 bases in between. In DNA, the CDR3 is TGTGCCAGTAGTATTTCTAACCTACTAACAGATACGCAGTATTTT. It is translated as CASSISNLLTDTQYF.

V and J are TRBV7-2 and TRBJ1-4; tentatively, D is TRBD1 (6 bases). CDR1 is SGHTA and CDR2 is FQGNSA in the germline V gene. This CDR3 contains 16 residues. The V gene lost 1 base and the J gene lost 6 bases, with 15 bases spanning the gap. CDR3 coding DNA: TGTGCCAGCAGCTTAGGGGTACAGGGTTGGGATGAAAAACTGTTTTTT. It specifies CASSLGVQGWDEKLFF.

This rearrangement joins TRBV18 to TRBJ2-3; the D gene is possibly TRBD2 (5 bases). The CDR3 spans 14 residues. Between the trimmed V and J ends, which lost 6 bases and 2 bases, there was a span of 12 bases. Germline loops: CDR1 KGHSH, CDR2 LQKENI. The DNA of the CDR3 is TGTGCCAGCTCGCTAGGACTGGCCACAGATACGCAGTATTTT. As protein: CASSLGLATDTQYF.

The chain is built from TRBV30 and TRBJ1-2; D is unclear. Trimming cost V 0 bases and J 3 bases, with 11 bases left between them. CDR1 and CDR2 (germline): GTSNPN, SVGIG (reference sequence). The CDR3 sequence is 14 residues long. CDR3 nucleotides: TGTGCCTGGAGTGTACTAGGGTACGACTATGGCTACACCTTC. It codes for CAWSVLGYDYGYTF.

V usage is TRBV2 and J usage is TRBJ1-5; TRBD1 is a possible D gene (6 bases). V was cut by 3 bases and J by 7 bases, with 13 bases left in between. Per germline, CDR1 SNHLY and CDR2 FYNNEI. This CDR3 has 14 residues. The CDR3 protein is CASSDRDNQQPQHF. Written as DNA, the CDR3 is TGTGCCAGCAGTGACCGGGACAACCAACAGCCCCAGCATTTT.

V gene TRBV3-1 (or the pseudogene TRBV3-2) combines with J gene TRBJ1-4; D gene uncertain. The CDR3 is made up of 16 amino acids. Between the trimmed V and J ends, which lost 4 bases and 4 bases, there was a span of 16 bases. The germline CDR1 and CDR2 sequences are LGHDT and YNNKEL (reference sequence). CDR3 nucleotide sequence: TGTGCCAGCAGCCCACGCTCTAGCCCTATTAATGAAAAACTGTTTTTT. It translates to CASSPRSSPINEKLFF.

The CDR3 region is CASSQEGREIDEQFF. The DNA for the CDR3 is TGTGCCAGCAGCCAAGAAGGGCGGGAGATTGATGAGCAGTTCTTC. This chain connects TRBV3-1 (or the pseudogene TRBV3-2) to TRBJ2-1; 7 positions match TRBD2. The trim removed 0 bases at V and 8 bases at J, leaving 7 bases unmatched. Per germline, CDR1 LGHDT and CDR2 YNNKEL (reference sequence). The CDR3 has 15 amino acids.

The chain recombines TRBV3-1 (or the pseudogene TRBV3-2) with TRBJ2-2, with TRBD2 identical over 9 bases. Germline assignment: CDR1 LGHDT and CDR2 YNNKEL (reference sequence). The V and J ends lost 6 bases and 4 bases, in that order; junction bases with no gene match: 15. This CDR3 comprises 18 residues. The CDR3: CASSPPPGGGASTGELFF. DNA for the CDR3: TGTGCCAGCAGTCCACCTCCGGGCGGGGGGGCGAGCACCGGGGAGCTGTTTTTT.

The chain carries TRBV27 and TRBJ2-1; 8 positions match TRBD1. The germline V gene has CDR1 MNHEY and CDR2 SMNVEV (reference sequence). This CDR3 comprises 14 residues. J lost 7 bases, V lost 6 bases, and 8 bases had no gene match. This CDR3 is CASRSRDRWNEQFF. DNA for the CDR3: TGTGCCAGCAGGTCGAGGGACAGGTGGAATGAGCAGTTCTTC.

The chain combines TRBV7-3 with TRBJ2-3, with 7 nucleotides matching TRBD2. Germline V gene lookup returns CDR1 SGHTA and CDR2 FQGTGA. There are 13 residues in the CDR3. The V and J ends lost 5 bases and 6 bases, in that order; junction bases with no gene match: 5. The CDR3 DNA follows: TGTGCCAGCAGCCCCCGGGGGGAGGATACGCAGTATTTT. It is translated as CASSPRGEDTQYF.

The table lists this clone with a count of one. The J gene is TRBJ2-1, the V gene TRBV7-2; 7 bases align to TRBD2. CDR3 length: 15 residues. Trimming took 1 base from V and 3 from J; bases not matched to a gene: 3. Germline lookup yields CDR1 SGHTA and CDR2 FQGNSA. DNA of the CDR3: TGTGCCAGCAGCTTAGACGGACTAGACTACAATGAGCAGTTCTTC. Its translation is CASSLDGLDYNEQFF.

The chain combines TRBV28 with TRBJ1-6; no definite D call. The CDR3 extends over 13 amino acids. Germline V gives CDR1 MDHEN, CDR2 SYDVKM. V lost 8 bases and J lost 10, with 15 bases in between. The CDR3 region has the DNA TGTGCCAGCGTAGCCCCCTCGACGTCACCCCTCCACTTT. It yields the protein CASVAPSTSPLHF.

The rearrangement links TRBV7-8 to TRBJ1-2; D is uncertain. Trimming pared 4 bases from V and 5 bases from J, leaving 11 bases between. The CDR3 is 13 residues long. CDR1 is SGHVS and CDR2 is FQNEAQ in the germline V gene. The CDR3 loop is CASSSRTGYGYTF. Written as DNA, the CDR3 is TGTGCCAGCAGCTCCAGGACGGGGTATGGCTACACCTTC.

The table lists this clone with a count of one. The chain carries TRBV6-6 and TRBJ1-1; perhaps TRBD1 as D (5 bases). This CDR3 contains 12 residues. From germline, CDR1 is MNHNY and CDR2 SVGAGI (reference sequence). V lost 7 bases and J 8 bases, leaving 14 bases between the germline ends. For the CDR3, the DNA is TGTGCCAGCAACCCCGGACAATCGGAAGCTTTCTTT. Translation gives CASNPGQSEAFF.

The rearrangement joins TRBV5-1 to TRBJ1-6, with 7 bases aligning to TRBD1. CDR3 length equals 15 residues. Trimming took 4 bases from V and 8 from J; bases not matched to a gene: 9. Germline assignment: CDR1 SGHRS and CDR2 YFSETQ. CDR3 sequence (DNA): TGCGCCAGCAGCCAACAGACAGGGTTGGATTCACCCCTCCACTTT. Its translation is CASSQQTGLDSPLHF. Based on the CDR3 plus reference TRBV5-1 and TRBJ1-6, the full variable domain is KAGVTQTPRYLIKTRGQQVTLSCSPISGHRSVSWYQQTPGQGLQFLFEYFSETQRNKGNFPGRFSGRQFSNSRSEMNVSTLELGDSALYLCASSQQTGLDSPLHFGNGTRLTVT.

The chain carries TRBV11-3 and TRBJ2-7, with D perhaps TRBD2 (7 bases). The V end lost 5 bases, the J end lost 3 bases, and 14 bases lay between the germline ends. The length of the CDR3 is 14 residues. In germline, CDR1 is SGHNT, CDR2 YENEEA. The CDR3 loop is CASSLRGGSYEQYF. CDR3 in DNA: TGTGCCAGCAGCCTAAGGGGGGGGAGCTACGAGCAGTACTTC.

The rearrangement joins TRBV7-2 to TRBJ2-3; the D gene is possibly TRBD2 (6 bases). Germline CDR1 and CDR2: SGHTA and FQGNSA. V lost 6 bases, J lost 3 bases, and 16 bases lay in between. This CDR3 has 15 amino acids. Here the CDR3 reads CASSTRRAETDTQYF. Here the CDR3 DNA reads TGTGCCAGCAGTACCCGGAGGGCCGAGACAGATACGCAGTATTTT.

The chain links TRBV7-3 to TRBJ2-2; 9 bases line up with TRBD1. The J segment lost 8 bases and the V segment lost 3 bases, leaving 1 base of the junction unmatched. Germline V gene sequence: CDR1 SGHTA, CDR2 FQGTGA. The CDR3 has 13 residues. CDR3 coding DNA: TGTGCCAGCAGCTTGGGACAGGGTGGGGAGCTGTTTTTT. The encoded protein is CASSLGQGGELFF. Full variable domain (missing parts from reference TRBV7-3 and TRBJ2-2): GAGVSQTPSNKVTEKGKYVELRCDPISGHTALYWYRQSLGQGPEFLIYFQGTGAADDSGLPNDRFFAVRPEGSVSTLKIQRTERGDSAVYLCASSLGQGGELFFGEGSRLTVL.

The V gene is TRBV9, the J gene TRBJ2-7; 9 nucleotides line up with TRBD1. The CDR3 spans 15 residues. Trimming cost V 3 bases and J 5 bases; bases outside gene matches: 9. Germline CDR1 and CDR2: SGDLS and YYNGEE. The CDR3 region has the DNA TGTGCCAGCAGCGCACTCGGGACAGGGAACCACGAGCAGTACTTC. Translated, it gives CASSALGTGNHEQYF.

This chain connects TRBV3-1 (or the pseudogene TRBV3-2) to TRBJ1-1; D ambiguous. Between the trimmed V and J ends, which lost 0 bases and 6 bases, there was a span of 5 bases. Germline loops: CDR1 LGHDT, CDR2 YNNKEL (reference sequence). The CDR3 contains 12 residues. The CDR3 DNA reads TGTGCCAGCAGCCAAGACTCGGCTGAAGCTTTCTTT. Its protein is CASSQDSAEAFF.

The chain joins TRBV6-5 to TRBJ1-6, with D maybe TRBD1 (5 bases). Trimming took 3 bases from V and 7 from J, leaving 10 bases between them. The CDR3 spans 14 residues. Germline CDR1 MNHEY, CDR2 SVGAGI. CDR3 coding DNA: TGTGCCAGCAGTTATGCGGGGACCAATTCACCCCTCCACTTT. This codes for CASSYAGTNSPLHF.

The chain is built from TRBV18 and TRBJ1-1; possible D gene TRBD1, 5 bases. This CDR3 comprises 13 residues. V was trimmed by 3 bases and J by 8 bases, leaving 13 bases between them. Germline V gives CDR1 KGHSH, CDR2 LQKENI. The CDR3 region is CASSPGQVPEAFF. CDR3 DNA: TGTGCCAGCTCACCGGGGCAGGTACCCGAAGCTTTCTTT.

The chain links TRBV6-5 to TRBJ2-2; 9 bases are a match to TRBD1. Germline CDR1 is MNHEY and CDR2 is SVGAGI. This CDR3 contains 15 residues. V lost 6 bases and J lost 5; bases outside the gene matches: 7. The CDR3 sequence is CASRITGGATGELFF. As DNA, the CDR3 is TGTGCCAGCAGAATAACAGGGGGCGCAACCGGGGAGCTGTTTTTT.

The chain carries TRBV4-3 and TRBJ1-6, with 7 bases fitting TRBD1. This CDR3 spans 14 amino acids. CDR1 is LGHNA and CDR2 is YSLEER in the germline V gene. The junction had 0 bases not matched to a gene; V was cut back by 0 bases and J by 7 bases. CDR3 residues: CASSQDRGNSPLHF. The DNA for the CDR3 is TGCGCCAGCAGCCAAGACAGGGGGAATTCACCCCTCCACTTT.

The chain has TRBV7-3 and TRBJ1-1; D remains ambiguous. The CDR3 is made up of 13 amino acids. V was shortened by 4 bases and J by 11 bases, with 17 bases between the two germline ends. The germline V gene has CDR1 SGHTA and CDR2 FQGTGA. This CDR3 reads CASSSFRIPRAFF. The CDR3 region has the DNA TGTGCCAGCAGCTCCTTCCGTATCCCCCGGGCTTTCTTT.